This T cell receptor beta chain was profiled in a study of CD8 T cell repertoires and HIV-1 epitope variants. Across the study: Twenty-five autologous and known Gag and Nef epitope variant peptides each stimulated T cells separately. The baseline condition was 1M T cells left uncultured. Tested: three Gag epitope families, Nef HW9 and YT9.

Study conclusions and caveats: This assay reports beta chains of antigen-expanded cells, not T cell function.

The trim removed 6 bases at V and 3 bases at J, leaving 8 bases unmatched. This CDR3 has 15 residues. Germline V gene sequence: CDR1 MNHEY, CDR2 SMNVEV (reference sequence). Sequencing used immunoSEQ multiplex PCR; TCRdb keeps in-frame clones, though not all of them. The table shows approximately 4,600 clones, with 55% to 75% occurring only once. By sample fraction, this clone is medium-sized. The target antigen is unknown. The sample taken for sequencing was cultured CD8+ T cells derived from PBMCs. The sequence was collected from a male donor with HIV. The V gene is TRBV27, the J gene TRBJ1-2, with 9 bases aligning to TRBD1. CDR3 sequence: CASRSGQGRDYGYTF. The DNA for the CDR3 is TGTGCCAGCAGGAGTGGACAGGGGCGTGACTATGGCTACACCTTC.